The clone carrying this T cell receptor beta chain appeared a few times. The antigen remains unidentified. The beta constant-region primer was an equimolar mix of two oligonucleotides covering TRBC1 and TRBC2. Four rounds of PCR amplified the ligated cDNA using nested alpha and beta constant-region primers plus SP2. TCRdb analysed the UMI-ligation and nested PCR reads with MiXCR anew, one entry per CDR3 protein. The sample yields 140,000 to 150,000 distinct CDR3 sequences, 22% seen once. This sample stems from a study of naive and memory T cell subsets. Overall study results and limits: Possibly reflecting memory cells re-expressing CD45RA, a few larger clonotypes occurred in naive repertoires, especially CD8.

V dropped 2 bases and J dropped 7 bases, with 11 bases sitting between them. Germline V CDR1 and CDR2: SQVTM, ANQGSEA. CDR3 length: 12 amino acids. The material sequenced was naive CD4+ T cells from blood. This clonotype was sampled from a human donor in good health. This sequence joins TRBV29-1 and TRBJ1-2; D unclear. For the CDR3, the DNA is TGCAGCGTTGAAAACGGGGTCCGTGGCTACACCTTC. The encoded protein is CSVENGVRGYTF.